Shown below are 31 T cell receptor beta chains from a single sample sequenced in a study of T cells in Graves' hyperthyroidism and ophthalmopathy. Amplified regions were TCR beta CDR3 sequences from RNA transcripts. Carried out on the TCR CDR3, a first-round RT-PCR used the HTBI primer set. In TCRdb, the multiplex PCR reads were re-called with MiXCR into one record per CDR3 protein. The profile shows 400,000 to 550,000 distinct CDR3 sequences, approximately 25% of them singletons. The sequenced sample was blood. The source is a woman in her twenties or thirties with Graves' ophthalmopathy.

This clonotype was found once. This chain joins TRBV11-1 and TRBJ1-3; D is uncertain. V lost 5 bases, J lost 2 bases, and 16 bases lay in between. CDR3 length: 16 residues. Germline V gives CDR1 SGHAT, CDR2 FQDESV (reference sequence). For the CDR3, the DNA is TGTGCCAGCAGCCACATTTGGGGAGGGACTGGAAACACCATATATTTT. Its protein product is CASSHIWGGTGNTIYF.

This clonotype was detected a few times. The V call is TRBV18, the J call TRBJ1-6; D might be TRBD1 (6 bases). V was pared by 3 bases and J by 6 bases, with 15 bases between. The CDR3 is 16 residues long. CDR1 is KGHSH, CDR2 LQKENI, per germline. DNA for the CDR3: TGTGCCAGCTCACCCGTCCCGGGACACCTTAATTCACCCCTCCACTTT. This codes for CASSPVPGHLNSPLHF.

The gene calls are TRBV2 and TRBJ1-2; no firm D call. In germline, CDR1 is SNHLY, CDR2 FYNNEI. The CDR3 runs to 18 residues. V dropped 0 bases and J dropped 6 bases, with 23 bases sitting between them. In DNA form, the CDR3 reads TGTGCCAGCAGTGAAGCGTTCTTTCTGGCCGCTCGGCGGGATGGCTACACCTTC. Its translation: CASSEAFFLAARRDGYTF.

For this clonotype: A much larger clonotype is one base distant, so this may be a read error. Lacking the conserved final phenylalanine or tryptophan, this CDR3 likely reflects a read error. The CDR3 bases are TGTGCCAGCAGCTTAGGGACGGACACTGAAGCTTTCCAT. It is translated as CASSLGTDTEAFH. This chain uses TRBV11-2 with TRBJ1-1; the D is unclear. The CDR3 consists of 13 residues. Germline V gene data show CDR1 as SGHAT and CDR2 as FQNNGV. V was shortened by 1 base and J by 3 bases, with 6 bases between the two germline ends.

This clonotype has only a few counts. J is TRBJ2-6 and V is TRBV27, with a tentative D call TRBD1 (5 bases). This CDR3 spans 16 amino acids. CDR1 MNHEY and CDR2 SMNVEV come from the germline V gene (reference sequence). V was shortened by 4 bases and J by 1 base, with 11 bases between the two germline ends. CDR3 DNA: TGTGCCAGCAGTTCCTCCTCAGGGTCTGGGGCCAACGTCCTGACTTTC. The encoded protein is CASSSSSGSGANVLTF.

On this clonotype: This likely comes from a read error, as the CDR3 has no conserved phenylalanine or tryptophan at its end. The chain is built from TRBV6-2 or TRBV6-3 and TRBJ1-5; TRBD1 matches 9 bases. Looked up from germline, CDR1 is MNHEY and CDR2 is SVGEGT. This CDR3 has 15 residues. V lost 6 bases to trimming and J lost 2 bases; unmatched junction nucleotides: 5. In DNA form, the CDR3 reads TGTGCCAGCAGCGGGGACAGGGAGGGCAATCAGCCCCAGCATTTG. Amino acids: CASSGDREGNQPQHL.

Ten or more counts support this clonotype. The genes are TRBV7-2 and TRBJ1-5; no clear D gene. The CDR3 sequence is 14 residues long. V was trimmed by 4 bases and J by 0 bases, leaving 7 bases between them. Germline CDR1 SGHTA, CDR2 FQGNSA. The CDR3 here is CASSSSTSNQPQHF. Here the CDR3 DNA reads TGTGCCAGCAGCTCCTCAACTAGCAATCAGCCCCAGCATTTT.

V and J are TRBV30 and TRBJ1-2, with D possibly matching TRBD1 (5 bases). V shed 0 bases and J shed 0 bases, with 11 bases lying between them. The germline V gene has CDR1 GTSNPN and CDR2 SVGIG (reference sequence). CDR3 length equals 15 residues. As DNA, the CDR3 is TGTGCCTGGAGTGTACTGCGAGGGGCTAACTATGGCTACACCTTC. Translating it yields CAWSVLRGANYGYTF.

This chain joins TRBV12-3 or TRBV12-4 and TRBJ2-7; 8 bases align to TRBD1. The CDR3 has 15 amino acids. With V trimmed by 8 bases and J by 0 bases, 9 bases remained unmatched. The CDR3 nucleotides read TGTGCCAGCGGCAAATGGACAGGGAGCTCCTACGAGCAGTACTTC. As protein: CASGKWTGSSYEQYF.

There are a few counts of this clonotype. The chain employs TRBV27 and TRBJ1-5; D not certain. The V end lost 6 bases, the J end lost 4 bases, and 16 bases lay between the germline ends. Per germline, CDR1 MNHEY and CDR2 SMNVEV (reference sequence). This CDR3 region has 15 residues. The DNA of the CDR3 is TGTGCCAGCAGATCGGACGGGATTCCTAATCAGCCCCAGCATTTT. Residues: CASRSDGIPNQPQHF.

The J gene is TRBJ2-2, the V gene TRBV27; tentative D call: TRBD1 (5 bases). This CDR3 is 14 amino acids long. The ends were cut back, 7 bases at V and 1 base at J, with 10 bases in the middle. Germline values: CDR1 MNHEY, CDR2 SMNVEV (reference sequence). The CDR3 sequence is CASTPQGNTGELFF. The CDR3 DNA follows: TGTGCCAGCACCCCCCAGGGGAACACCGGGGAGCTGTTTTTT.

This clonotype was seen repeatedly, ten times or more. This may be a read error: a much more frequent sequence differs by one nucleotide. The genes are TRBV6-2 or TRBV6-3 and TRBJ2-5; 7 bases align to TRBD1. Germline V gene lookup returns CDR1 MNHEY and CDR2 SVGEGT. Trimming at V came to 10 bases and at J to 5 bases, leaving 10 bases not matched to a gene. The CDR3 spans 13 residues. The CDR3 DNA reads TGTGCCAACAGAAGACAGGGAGTCGAGACCCAGTACTTC. It codes for CANRRQGVETQYF.

The rearrangement uses TRBV29-1 and TRBJ2-5, with D unclear. This CDR3 is built from 12 residues. The germline V gene has CDR1 SQVTM and CDR2 ANQGSEA. V dropped 4 bases and J dropped 7 bases, with 13 bases sitting between them. The CDR3 is CSVVAYLGTQYF. In nucleotides, the CDR3 is TGCAGCGTTGTCGCGTACTTGGGGACCCAGTACTTC.

V gene TRBV12-3 or TRBV12-4 combines with J gene TRBJ1-1, with D unresolved. CDR3 length equals 13 residues. V was shortened by 6 bases and J by 4 bases, with 12 bases between the two germline ends. The CDR3 bases are TGTGCCAGCAGGCGAACAGACTCCACTGAAGCTTTCTTT. Its translation is CASRRTDSTEAFF.

This clonotype appeared many times. The V call is TRBV27, the J call TRBJ2-2; 11 bases are a match to TRBD2. From germline, CDR1 is MNHEY and CDR2 SMNVEV (reference sequence). The CDR3 length is 19 residues. The junction had 8 bases not matched to a gene; V was cut back by 2 bases and J by 0 bases. CDR3 loop: CASSLLAGGPLSNTGELFF. The CDR3 DNA is TGTGCCAGCAGTTTACTAGCGGGGGGCCCGTTATCGAACACCGGGGAGCTGTTTTTT.

This clonotype was picked up many times. The chain has TRBV5-1 and TRBJ1-1, with TRBD1 matching 8 bases. This CDR3 has 14 amino acids. Germline trimming cut 4 bases from V and 10 bases from J; bases unmatched to any gene: 12. Germline CDR1 and CDR2: SGHRS and YFSETQ. The CDR3 nucleotides are TGCGCCAGCAGCACCATGACAGGGGCGACGGGAGCTTTCTTT. Translating it yields CASSTMTGATGAFF.

The chain is built from TRBV6-1 and TRBJ2-7; 13 bases match TRBD2. CDR1 and CDR2 from the germline V gene are MNHNS and SASEGT. V was pared by 6 bases and J by 5 bases, with 7 bases of the junction left unmatched. The CDR3 covers 15 residues. For the CDR3, the DNA is TGTGCCAGCAGGCGGACTAGCGGGAGAATCCACGAGCAGTACTTC. Translated, it gives CASRRTSGRIHEQYF.

The rearrangement joins TRBV4-1 to TRBJ2-7; 9 nucleotides agree with TRBD1. After removal of 3 bases from V and 4 bases from J, the junction contained 7 bases not matched to a gene. From germline, CDR1 is MGHRA and CDR2 YSYEKL. This CDR3 is 15 amino acids long. CDR3 nucleotides: TGCGCCAGCAGCCAGAATACGGGACAGGGTTACGAGCAGTACTTC. Its protein is CASSQNTGQGYEQYF.

Many counts were recorded for this clonotype. The V and J genes are TRBV7-2 and TRBJ1-2, with unresolved D. The germline V gene has CDR1 SGHTA and CDR2 FQGNSA. The CDR3 has 13 amino acids. V gave up 5 bases and J gave up 4 bases, with 11 bases separating them. In nucleotides, the CDR3 is TGTGCCAGCAGCGAAGCCCGGATCTATGGCTACACCTTC. Protein: CASSEARIYGYTF.

The chain recombines TRBV7-3 with TRBJ1-2, with TRBD1 as a possible D gene (6 bases). This CDR3 is built from 18 residues. V was cut by 5 bases and J by 3 bases, with 25 bases left in between. Germline V gives CDR1 SGHTA, CDR2 FQGTGA. This chain's CDR3 is CASSPSSPTGRIYYGYTF. CDR3 nucleotide sequence: TGTGCCAGCAGCCCATCTTCCCCTACAGGGCGGATTTACTATGGCTACACCTTC.

This clonotype was counted ten times or more. This rearrangement joins TRBV20-1 to TRBJ2-2; 13 bases fit TRBD2. This CDR3 is built from 14 residues. The junction had 3 bases not matched to a gene; V was cut back by 4 bases and J by 7 bases. Germline lookup yields CDR1 DFQATT and CDR2 SNEGSKA (reference sequence). This CDR3 reads CSATGLAGVGELFF. For the CDR3, the DNA is TGCAGTGCTACCGGACTAGCGGGGGTCGGGGAGCTGTTTTTT.

This clonotype was seen a few times. The CDR3 region has the DNA TGCGCCAGCAGCAACTACAGGGGCATGGGGGAAGAGACCCAGTACTTC. Translation: CASSNYRGMGEETQYF. This chain links TRBV5-1 with TRBJ2-5, with 7 nucleotides matching TRBD1. Germline V gives CDR1 SGHRS, CDR2 YFSETQ. The CDR3 runs 16 residues. Unmatched junction bases numbered 12, after V lost 4 bases and J lost 3 bases. The full variable domain, completed using reference TRBV5-1 and TRBJ2-5, is KAGVTQTPRYLIKTRGQQVTLSCSPISGHRSVSWYQQTPGQGLQFLFEYFSETQRNKGNFPGRFSGRQFSNSRSEMNVSTLELGDSALYLCASSNYRGMGEETQYFGPGTRLLVL.

The CDR3 DNA sequence: TGTGCCTGGAGTGTGTGGGGGTATCTTGGCTACACCTTC. Translation: CAWSVWGYLGYTF. The genes are TRBV30 and TRBJ1-2; maybe TRBD1 (5 bases). The germline gives CDR1 GTSNPN, CDR2 SVGIG (reference sequence). The V gene lost 0 bases and the J gene lost 7 bases, with 12 bases spanning the gap. The CDR3 totals 13 residues.

This clonotype has a count of ten or more. The genes are TRBV6-2 or TRBV6-3 and TRBJ1-1, with D tentatively TRBD1 (5 bases). Germline assignment: CDR1 MNHEY and CDR2 SVGEGT. This CDR3 has 15 amino acids. Trimming pared 6 bases from V and 3 bases from J, leaving 17 bases between. The chain's CDR3 is CASSSVPARDTEAFF. The CDR3 coding sequence is TGTGCCAGCAGCTCCGTTCCTGCCAGGGACACTGAAGCTTTCTTT.

This clonotype has ten or more counts. DNA of the CDR3: TGTGCCAGCACCCGTCAGGGGGGCGAGCAGTACTTC. Translation: CASTRQGGEQYF. The chain employs TRBV6-5 and TRBJ2-7; tentative D call: TRBD1 (7 bases). The CDR3 loop spans 12 amino acids. Trimming left V 7 bases short and J 6 bases short, with 13 bases between. From germline, CDR1 is MNHEY and CDR2 SVGAGI.

This clonotype has more than one count but fewer than ten. The chain joins TRBV12-5 to TRBJ2-2, with D unresolved. Trimming shortened V by 0 bases and J by 2 bases, and 16 bases separated the two germline ends. Germline loops: CDR1 LGHNT, CDR2 FRNRAP. The CDR3 extends over 18 amino acids. CDR3 DNA: TGTGCTAGTGGTTTGGTCGTCACACTACGCGGCAACACCGGGGAGCTGTTTTTT. Amino acid sequence: CASGLVVTLRGNTGELFF.

This clonotype was seen once. A much larger clone differs from this one at a single base, so this may be a read error. This rearrangement joins TRBV12-3 or TRBV12-4 to TRBJ1-1; D gene uncertain. Trimming removed 1 base at V and 6 bases at J, with 9 bases between. The CDR3 extends over 13 amino acids. The CDR3 loop reads CASSLVRAPEAFF. CDR3 in DNA: TGTGCCAGCAGTTTAGTGAGGGCCCCTGAAGCTTTCTTT.

The table lists this clonotype with many counts. As DNA, the CDR3 is TGTGCCTGGAGTTTAGTGGACGAGCAGTACTTC. Translation: CAWSLVDEQYF. The chain couples TRBV30 to TRBJ2-7; D ambiguous. The CDR3 length is 11 residues. Per germline, CDR1 GTSNPN and CDR2 SVGIG (reference sequence). The ends were cut back, 2 bases at V and 5 bases at J, with 7 bases in the middle.

The rearrangement links TRBV18 to TRBJ2-7; unclear D gene. Looked up from germline, CDR1 is KGHSH and CDR2 is LQKENI. V lost 3 bases, J lost 0 bases, and 9 bases lay in between. The CDR3 extends over 14 amino acids. For the CDR3, the DNA is TGTGCCAGCTCACCCCCGCAGATCTCCTACGAGCAGTACTTC. This encodes CASSPPQISYEQYF.

This chain joins TRBV6-1 and TRBJ1-1; the D is unclear. V was cut by 8 bases and J by 0 bases, with 13 bases left in between. This CDR3 is built from 14 residues. The germline V gene has CDR1 MNHNS and CDR2 SASEGT. In DNA, the CDR3 is TGTGCCAGCCGTCGGGGTGACATGAACACTGAAGCTTTCTTT. This sequence encodes CASRRGDMNTEAFF.

The chain has TRBV3-1 and TRBJ2-7; D unresolved. Germline V CDR1 and CDR2: LGHDT, YNNKEL (reference sequence). The CDR3 totals 13 residues. V was cut by 6 bases and J by 2 bases, with 11 bases left in between. The CDR3 region is CASSYDGPYEQYF. CDR3 DNA: TGTGCCAGCAGTTATGACGGGCCCTACGAGCAGTACTTC.